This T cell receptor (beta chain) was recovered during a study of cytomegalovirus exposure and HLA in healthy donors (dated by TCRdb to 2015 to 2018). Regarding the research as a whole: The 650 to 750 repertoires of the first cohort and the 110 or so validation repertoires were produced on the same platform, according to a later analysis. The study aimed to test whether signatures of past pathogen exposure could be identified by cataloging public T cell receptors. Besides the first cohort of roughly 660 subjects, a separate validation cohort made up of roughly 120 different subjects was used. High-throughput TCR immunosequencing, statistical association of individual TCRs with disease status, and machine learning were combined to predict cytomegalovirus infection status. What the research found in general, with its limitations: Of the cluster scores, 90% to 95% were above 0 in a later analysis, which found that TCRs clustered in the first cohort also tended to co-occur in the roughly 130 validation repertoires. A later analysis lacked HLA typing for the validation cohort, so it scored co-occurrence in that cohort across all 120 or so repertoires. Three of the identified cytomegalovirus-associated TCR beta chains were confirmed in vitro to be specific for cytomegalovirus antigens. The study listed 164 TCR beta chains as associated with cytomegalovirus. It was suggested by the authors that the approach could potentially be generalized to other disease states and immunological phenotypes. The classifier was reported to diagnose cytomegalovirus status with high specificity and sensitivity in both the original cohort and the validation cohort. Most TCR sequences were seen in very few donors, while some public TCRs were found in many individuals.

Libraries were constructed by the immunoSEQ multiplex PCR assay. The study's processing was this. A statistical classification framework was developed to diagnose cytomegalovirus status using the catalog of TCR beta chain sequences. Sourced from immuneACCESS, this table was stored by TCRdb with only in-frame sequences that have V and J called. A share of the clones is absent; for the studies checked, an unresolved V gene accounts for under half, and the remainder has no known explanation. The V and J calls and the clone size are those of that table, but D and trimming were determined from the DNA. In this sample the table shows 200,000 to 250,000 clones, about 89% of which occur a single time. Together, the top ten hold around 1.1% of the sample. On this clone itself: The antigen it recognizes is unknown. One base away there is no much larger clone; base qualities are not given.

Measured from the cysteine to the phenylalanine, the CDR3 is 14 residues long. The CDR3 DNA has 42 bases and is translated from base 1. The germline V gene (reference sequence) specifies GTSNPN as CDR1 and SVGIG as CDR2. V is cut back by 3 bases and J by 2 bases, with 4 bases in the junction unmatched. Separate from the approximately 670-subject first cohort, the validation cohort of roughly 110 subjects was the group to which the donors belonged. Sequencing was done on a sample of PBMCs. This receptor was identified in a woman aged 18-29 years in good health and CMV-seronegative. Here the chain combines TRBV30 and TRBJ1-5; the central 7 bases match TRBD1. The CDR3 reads CAWSKGTGNQPQHF. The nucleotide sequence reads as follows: TGTGCCTGGAGCAAAGGGACAGGCAATCAGCCCCAGCATTTT.